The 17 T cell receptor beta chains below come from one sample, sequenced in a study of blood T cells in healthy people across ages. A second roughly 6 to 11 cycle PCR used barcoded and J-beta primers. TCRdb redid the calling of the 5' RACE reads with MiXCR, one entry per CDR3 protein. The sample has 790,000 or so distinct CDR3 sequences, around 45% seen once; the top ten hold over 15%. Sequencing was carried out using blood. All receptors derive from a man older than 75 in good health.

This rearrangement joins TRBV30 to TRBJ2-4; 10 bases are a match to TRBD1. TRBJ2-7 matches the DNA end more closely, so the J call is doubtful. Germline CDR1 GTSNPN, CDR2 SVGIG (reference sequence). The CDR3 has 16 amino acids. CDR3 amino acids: CACTGQGLGTNYEQYF. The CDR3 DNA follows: TGTGCCTGCACGGGACAGGGGTTAGGAACTAACTACGAGCAGTACTTC.

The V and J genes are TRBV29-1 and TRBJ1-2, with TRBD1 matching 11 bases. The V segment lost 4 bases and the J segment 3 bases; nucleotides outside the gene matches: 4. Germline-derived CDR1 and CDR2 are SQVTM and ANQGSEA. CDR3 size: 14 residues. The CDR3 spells CSVAGQGAYYGYTF. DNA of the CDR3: TGCAGCGTTGCTGGACAGGGGGCCTACTATGGCTACACCTTC.

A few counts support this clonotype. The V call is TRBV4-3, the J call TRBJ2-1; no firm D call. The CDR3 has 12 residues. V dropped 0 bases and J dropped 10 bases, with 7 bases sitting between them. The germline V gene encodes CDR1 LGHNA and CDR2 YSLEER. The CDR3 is CASSQEKGEQFF. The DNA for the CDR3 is TGCGCCAGCAGCCAAGAAAAGGGCGAGCAGTTCTTC.

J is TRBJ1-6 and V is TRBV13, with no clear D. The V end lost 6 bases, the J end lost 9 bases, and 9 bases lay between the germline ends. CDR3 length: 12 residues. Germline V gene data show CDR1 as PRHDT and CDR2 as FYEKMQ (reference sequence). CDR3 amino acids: CASSSLGSPLHF. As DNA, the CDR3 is TGTGCCAGCAGTTCATTGGGTTCACCCCTCCACTTT.

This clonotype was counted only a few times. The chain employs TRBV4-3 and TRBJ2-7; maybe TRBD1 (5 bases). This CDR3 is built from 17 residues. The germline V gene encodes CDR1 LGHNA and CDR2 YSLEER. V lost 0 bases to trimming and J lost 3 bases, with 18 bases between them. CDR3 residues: CASSQDHGAGIVYEQYF. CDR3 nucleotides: TGCGCCAGCAGCCAAGATCATGGGGCAGGGATAGTCTACGAGCAGTACTTC.

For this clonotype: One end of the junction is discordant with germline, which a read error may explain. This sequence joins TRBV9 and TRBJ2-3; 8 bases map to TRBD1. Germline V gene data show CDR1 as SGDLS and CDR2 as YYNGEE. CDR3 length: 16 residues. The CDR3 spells CASSLLWDRSTDTQYF. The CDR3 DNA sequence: TGTGCCAGCAGCCTCCTCTGGGACAGGAGCACAGATACACAGTATTTT.

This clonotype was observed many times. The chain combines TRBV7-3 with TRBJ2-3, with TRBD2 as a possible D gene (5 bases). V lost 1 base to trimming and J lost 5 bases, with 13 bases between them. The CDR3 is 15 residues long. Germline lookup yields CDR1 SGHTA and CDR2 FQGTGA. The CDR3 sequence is CASSLRRASRDTQYF. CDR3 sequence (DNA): TGTGCCAGCAGCTTAAGAAGAGCTAGCCGAGATACGCAGTATTTT.

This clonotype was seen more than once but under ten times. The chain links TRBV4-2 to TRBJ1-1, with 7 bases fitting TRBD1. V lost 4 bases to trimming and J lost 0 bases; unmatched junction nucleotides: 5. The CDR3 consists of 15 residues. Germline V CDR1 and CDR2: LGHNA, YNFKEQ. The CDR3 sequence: CASSRDSDMNTEAFF. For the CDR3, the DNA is TGTGCCAGCAGCCGGGACAGCGACATGAACACTGAAGCTTTCTTT.

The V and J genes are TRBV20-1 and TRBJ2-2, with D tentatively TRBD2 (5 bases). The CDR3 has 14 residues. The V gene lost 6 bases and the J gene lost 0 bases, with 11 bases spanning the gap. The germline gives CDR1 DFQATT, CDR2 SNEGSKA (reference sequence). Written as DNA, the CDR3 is TGCAGTGCCTTTGGGGAGACGAACACCGGGGAGCTGTTTTTT. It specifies CSAFGETNTGELFF.

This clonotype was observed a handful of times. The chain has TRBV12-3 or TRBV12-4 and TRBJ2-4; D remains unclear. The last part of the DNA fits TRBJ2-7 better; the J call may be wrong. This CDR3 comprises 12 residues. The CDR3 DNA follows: TGTGCCAGCATTGTCCGCCGCTACGAGCAGTACTTC. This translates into CASIVRRYEQYF.

This CDR3 reads CASSLSGGTRRSNEQFF. DNA of the CDR3: TGTGCCAGCAGCCTTAGCGGGGGGACAAGACGAAGCAATGAGCAGTTCTTC. This chain uses TRBV12-3 or TRBV12-4 with TRBJ2-1, with TRBD2 matching 10 bases. Germline trimming cut 6 bases from V and 6 bases from J; bases unmatched to any gene: 14. The CDR3 length is 17 residues.

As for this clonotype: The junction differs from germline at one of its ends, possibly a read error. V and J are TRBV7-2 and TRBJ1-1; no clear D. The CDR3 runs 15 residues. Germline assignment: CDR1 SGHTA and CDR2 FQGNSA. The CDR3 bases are TGTGCCAGCAGCTTAGGGCGGTTTCGGAACGCTGAAGCTTTCTTT. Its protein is CASSLGRFRNAEAFF.

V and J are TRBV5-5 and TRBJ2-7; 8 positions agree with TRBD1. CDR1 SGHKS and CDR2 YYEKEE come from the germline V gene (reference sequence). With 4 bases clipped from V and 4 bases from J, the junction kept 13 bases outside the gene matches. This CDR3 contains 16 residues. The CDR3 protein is CASSHAARGQVYEQYF. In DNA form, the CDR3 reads TGTGCCAGCAGCCACGCGGCGAGGGGACAGGTTTACGAGCAGTACTTC.

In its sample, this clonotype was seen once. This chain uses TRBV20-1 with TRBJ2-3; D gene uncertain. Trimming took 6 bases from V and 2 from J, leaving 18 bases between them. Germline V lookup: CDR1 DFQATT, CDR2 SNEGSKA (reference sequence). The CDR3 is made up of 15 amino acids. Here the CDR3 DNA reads TGCAGTGCGGGAACTAACGGAGAAATCACAGATACGCAGTATTTT. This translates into CSAGTNGEITDTQYF.

The CDR3: CASSGQGEAEQYF. The CDR3 coding sequence is TGCGCCAGCAGCGGACAGGGGGAAGCCGAGCAGTACTTC. The chain employs TRBV5-1 and TRBJ2-5; 10 bases line up with TRBD1. The J call may be wrong; the DNA end is better matched by TRBJ2-7. CDR1 SGHRS and CDR2 YFSETQ come from the germline V gene. The CDR3 extends over 13 amino acids.

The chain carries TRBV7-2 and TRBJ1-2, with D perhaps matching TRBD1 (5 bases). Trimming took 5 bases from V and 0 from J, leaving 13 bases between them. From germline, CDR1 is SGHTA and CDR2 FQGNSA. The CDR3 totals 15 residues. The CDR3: CASSKTGAANYGYTF. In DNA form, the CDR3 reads TGTGCCAGCAGCAAAACCGGGGCTGCTAACTATGGCTACACCTTC.

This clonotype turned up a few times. The CDR3 reads CASSRGPVTQETQYF. The CDR3 coding sequence is TGTGCCAGCAGCCGGGGGCCAGTAACACAAGAGACCCAGTACTTC. V and J are TRBV11-3 and TRBJ2-5; perhaps D is TRBD1 or TRBD2 (6 bases each). The CDR3 contains 15 residues. Germline V gene data show CDR1 as SGHNT and CDR2 as YENEEA. Between the trimmed V and J ends, which lost 5 bases and 2 bases, there was a span of 15 bases.